This T cell receptor (beta chain) appears in the sequencing data of a study of shared clonotypes between healthy human individuals (dated by TCRdb to 2019 to 2021). Regarding the research as a whole: A couple of women and three men aged 18 to 49 years were included in the cohort. To increase sequencing depth and limit assay-specific biases, different laboratories used diverse techniques to prepare libraries and sequence TCR repertoires. To estimate repertoire size and how much clonotypes are shared between individuals, the study performed deep sequencing of blood TCR repertoires from roughly five healthy adults. For each donor, CD4 naive and CD4 memory were each run on three plates, CD8 naive on two plates, and CD8 memory on one plate. Leukapheresis yielded between about 0.85 and 10 billion PBMCs per donor. Overall study results and their limits: Naive subsets generally had larger estimated clonotype richness than memory subsets did. Even with the large sequencing depth, rarefaction of the sorted-subset datasets indicated that sequencing was incomplete. Sampling was restricted to blood, and TCR repertoires in tissue are likely to differ from TCR repertoires in blood. Compared with non-shared clonotypes, clonotypes shared by all four sorted-subset donors had higher generation probabilities. Approximately 5% of naive CD4, 3.5% of naive CD8, around 2.3% of memory CD4, and 0.4% of memory CD8 clonotypes were shared across several donors. Pairwise subsampling indicated that sequencing depth was expected to affect the degree of clonotype sharing among donors. Because the study included a small number of donors, the genetic and exposure-history diversity represented was limited.

Using the deep immunoSEQ assay, multiplex PCR amplified TCR CDR3 regions from genomic DNA. Genomic DNA extracted from each cell subset was distributed evenly over all wells of several immunoSEQ 96-well plates, and each plate served as one replicate. Each replicate PCR for sorted subsets received about 220 ng genomic DNA, equal to tens of thousands of T cell genomes. Purified libraries were quantified with a Qubit 3.0 fluorometer, sized on a Bioanalyzer 2100, and re-quantified with the KAPA Library Quantification kit. Each immunoSEQ 96-well plate was sequenced on its own single-read 150-cycle Illumina NextSeq 550 flow cell. Regarding the original processing steps: Because the immunoSEQ output included only junctional sequences and no quality scores, the filtering could not be the same as the filtering used for full-length reads. Sequences were annotated with PyIR, a Python wrapper for IgBLAST v1.9, and V/J genes and CDR3 were assigned using IMGT germline references. Reads were filtered out if the reads had weak V/J assignments (E-value above 1e-6), no CDR3, stop codons, out-of-frame junctions, or ambiguous translated residues. V3J clonotypes were defined by identical inferred V gene, J gene, and CDR3 amino acid sequence. Percentage overlap between repertoires was calculated by dividing the number of shared unique clonotypes by the size of the smaller repertoire. Richness of each repertoire was evaluated using RTK rarefaction, the Chao1 estimator, and Recon v2.1 estimates of unobserved clonotypes. Generation probabilities were computed with OLGA for all TCRbeta clonotypes obtained by the gDNA method from several donors. TCRdb took over this immuneACCESS table, retaining in-frame rearrangements with V and J assigned. Such tables are incomplete; in checked studies, under half of the missing clones stem from an unresolved V gene, and the remainder is unexplained. The V and J calls and clone size come from that table; D and trimming were worked out from the DNA. Present in this sample are about 1.9 million clones, approximately 92% of which were seen just once. The ten largest make up more than 1.5% of the sample.

CD8 naive samples were obtained by positive selection for CCR7 among CD45RO-negative cells, yielding a CD45RA+CCR7+ population from which TemRA cells were excluded. The donors were healthy, HIV-negative adults who had no recently reported acute infections or vaccinations. Every donor was a Caucasian adult living in Nashville, Tennessee, USA. Blood was collected by leukapheresis, and PBMCs were isolated by Ficoll-Histopaque density gradient centrifugation and then cryopreserved in liquid nitrogen vapor phase. Analytical flow cytometry was used to check the purity and quantity of each magnetically sorted T cell population. Each sorted fraction had its genomic DNA isolated and then quantified by UV absorbance on a Nanodrop 2000c. Of note for this clone: Its antigen is unknown. No much larger clone exists at a distance of one base, and base qualities are not known.

The receptor's source is a man between 18 and 29 years old in good health. Some clones in this sample may be carry-over from other donors' samples. Sample: naive CD8+ T cells from PBMCs. Read against the paper, the sample's cell subset or site label means: CD45RA+CCR7+.

The CDR3 corresponds to CASSFPSGAIGTGELFF. In nucleotides, the sequence is TGTGCCAGCAGCTTCCCCAGCGGGGCAATCGGAACCGGGGAGCTGTTTTTT. The sequence is built from TRBV7-9 and TRBJ2-2, and TRBD2 matches 7 of the central bases. CDR1 and CDR2 are read off the germline V gene (reference sequence) as SEHNR and FQNEAQ. Including cysteine and phenylalanine, the CDR3 has 17 amino acids. Only CDR3 DNA is held: 51 bases, read in frame from base 1. Compared with germline, V lacks 3 bases and J lacks 5 bases; bases without a gene match: 12.